This TCR beta chain was found in a study of cytomegalovirus exposure and HLA in healthy donors. Looking at the study overall: An analysis done earlier identified fewer than 140 million unique TCR beta sequences from 200 million or so T cells. Study observations and caveats: It is likely that the observed cluster of highly shared sequence variants was a sequencing artifact. Association of a missense DCLRE1C variant with TCR beta V- and J-gene trimming was reported in a later analysis.

The PCR employed 60 Vbeta primers together with 13 Jbeta primers. The assay was immunoSEQ multiplex PCR, and TCRdb's table has in-frame clones only and misses some. The sample consists of 150,000 to 200,000 clones, approximately 70% of them appearing once. Trimming shortened V by 4 bases and J by 1 base, and 20 bases separated the two germline ends. The CDR3 is made up of 18 amino acids. Germline values: CDR1 MDHEN, CDR2 SYDVKM. Details on this clone: Its antigen is currently unknown.

The V gene is TRBV28, the J gene TRBJ1-5, with a possible D match to TRBD1 (6 bases). Sequencing was performed on PBMCs. The clonotype was recovered from a young man in good health and CMV-seropositive. CDR3 coding DNA: TGTGCCAGCAGTTCCCCCTACTACAGGGTAGACAGCAATCAGCCCCAGCATTTT. Protein sequence: CASSSPYYRVDSNQPQHF. Full variable domain (missing parts from reference TRBV28 and TRBJ1-5): DVKVTQSSRYLVKRTGEKVFLECVQDMDHENMFWYRQDPGLGLRLIYFSYDVKMKEKGDIPEGYSVSREKKERFSLILESASTNQTSMYLCASSSPYYRVDSNQPQHFGDGTRLSIL.